Below are 5 T cell receptor beta chains sequenced from a single sample in a study of blood T cell repertoires in COVID-19. Assay used: immunoSEQ multiplex PCR; TCRdb lists only in-frame clones, some missing. The sample includes over 200,000 clones, 88% of them seen just once. Sequencing was done on a sample of peripheral blood. These receptors originate from a man between 18 and 29 years old with active or convalescent COVID-19.

The V call is TRBV7-8, the J call TRBJ1-1, with D perhaps TRBD1 (5 bases). V was trimmed by 6 bases and J by 8 bases, leaving 13 bases between them. The germline V gene encodes CDR1 SGHVS and CDR2 FQNEAQ. This CDR3 has 12 residues. Here the CDR3 DNA reads TGTGCCAGCAGTACAGGCGCGAGAGAAGCTTTCTTT. Translated, it gives CASSTGAREAFF.

The CDR3 here is CASSQGTGSYEQYF. The DNA for the CDR3 is TGTGCCAGCAGTCAAGGGACAGGCTCCTACGAGCAGTACTTC. The rearrangement links TRBV25-1 to TRBJ2-7; TRBD1 matches 8 bases. The V gene end was trimmed by 5 bases and the J gene end by 0 bases; junction bases not matched to a gene: 3. CDR1 and CDR2 (germline): MGHDK, SYGVNS. This CDR3 has 14 amino acids.

The chain has TRBV5-1 and TRBJ2-1, with D maybe TRBD2 (6 bases). Germline CDR1 SGHRS, CDR2 YFSETQ. The CDR3 length is 15 residues. Trimming shortened V by 4 bases and J by 7 bases, and 18 bases separated the two germline ends. The CDR3 coding sequence is TGCGCCAGCAGCCTAGCGCCACAAGGAGAAAATGAGCAGTTCTTC. Translated, it gives CASSLAPQGENEQFF.

V usage is TRBV29-1 and J usage is TRBJ1-2; 12 nucleotides align to TRBD1. Germline V gene data show CDR1 as SQVTM and CDR2 as ANQGSEA. V lost 7 bases and J lost 4; bases outside the gene matches: 7. This CDR3 has 14 amino acids. The CDR3 sequence is CSAFPGQGAYGYTF. In DNA form, the CDR3 reads TGCAGCGCTTTCCCGGGACAGGGGGCCTATGGCTACACCTTC.

The gene calls are TRBV5-4 and TRBJ2-7; the D gene is possibly TRBD2 (5 bases). The CDR3 contains 15 residues. Germline V gene lookup returns CDR1 SGHNT and CDR2 YYREEE (reference sequence). V was clipped by 0 bases and J by 3 bases, with 13 bases between them. CDR3 in DNA: TGTGCCAGCAGCTTGGTCGGCGGAGGCTACTACGAGCAGTACTTC. Protein sequence: CASSLVGGGYYEQYF.